This T cell receptor beta chain derives from a study of blood T cell repertoires in COVID-19. The wider study: There were acute and convalescent COVID-19 samples, and they came from the United States, Italy and Spain. From T cells, B-cell-depleted T cells, or PBMCs came the material, which was cDNA or gDNA.

Sequenced by immunoSEQ multiplex PCR; TCRdb stores in-frame clones only, minus some. Among 210,000 or so clones listed, 90% were seen once. V shed 1 base, J shed 3 bases, and the junction held 8 bases outside the gene matches. This CDR3 has 17 residues. CDR1 LNHDA and CDR2 SQIVND come from the germline V gene (reference sequence). The clonotype originates from a man between 45 and 60 years old with acute or convalescent COVID-19. The J gene is TRBJ1-4, the V gene TRBV19, with TRBD1 identical over 7 bases. Sequencing was carried out using peripheral blood. The CDR3 DNA reads TGTGCCAGTAGTATAGTCCTCCGGACAGGATCTAATGAAAAACTGTTTTTT. This encodes CASSIVLRTGSNEKLFF.